One and the same sample provided the 21 T cell receptor beta chains below, sequenced in a study of blood T cell repertoires in COVID-19. Here immunoSEQ multiplex PCR was the method, and the copy in TCRdb shows in-frame clones only, minus some. Of 130,000 to 150,000 clones in the sample, 75% to 90% are singletons; the top ten hold around 6.1%. The sequenced sample consisted of peripheral blood. The source is a man of 80 years or more with acute or convalescent COVID-19.

This clone was recorded once. The chain recombines TRBV11-2 with TRBJ1-5; D call uncertain. Trimming stripped 1 base from V and 6 bases from J, with 13 bases between. CDR1 and CDR2 from the germline V gene are SGHAT and FQNNGV. The CDR3 spans 15 residues. The CDR3 loop is CASSLGIYGSQPQHF. CDR3 nucleotides: TGTGCCAGCAGCTTAGGAATTTATGGGAGTCAGCCCCAGCATTTT.

The rearrangement uses TRBV9 and TRBJ2-2; D may be TRBD2 (5 bases). V shed 4 bases and J shed 1 base, with 11 bases lying between them. Germline V gives CDR1 SGDLS, CDR2 YYNGEE. The CDR3 consists of 15 residues. In nucleotides, the CDR3 is TGTGCCAGCAGCCCCAGAGGGCAGAACACCGGGGAGCTGTTTTTT. It yields the protein CASSPRGQNTGELFF.

This chain's CDR3 is CASSQVPRRMGHEQFF. The DNA for the CDR3 is TGTGCCAGCAGCCAAGTCCCCCGACGGATGGGGCACGAGCAGTTCTTC. The V and J genes are TRBV4-2 and TRBJ2-1; TRBD1 is a possible D gene (5 bases). The CDR3 loop spans 16 amino acids. With 1 base removed from V and 10 bases from J, the gap between germline ends came to 20 bases. CDR1 and CDR2 from the germline V gene are LGHNA and YNFKEQ.

V and J are TRBV7-2 and TRBJ2-7; D is unresolved. V lost 2 bases and J lost 2, with 13 bases in between. The CDR3 spans 15 residues. The germline CDR1 and CDR2 sequences are SGHTA and FQGNSA. This CDR3 is CASSLSHSVAYEQYF. The DNA of the CDR3 is TGTGCCAGCAGCTTAAGTCACTCTGTTGCCTACGAGCAGTACTTC.

This clone was seen a few times. The J gene is TRBJ2-3, the V gene TRBV4-1; 9 bases fit TRBD2. Germline V gene data show CDR1 as MGHRA and CDR2 as YSYEKL. The length of the CDR3 is 17 residues. Trimming at V came to 0 bases and at J to 2 bases, leaving 6 bases not matched to a gene. CDR3 region: CASSQDTSGGTTDTQYF. DNA for the CDR3: TGCGCCAGCAGCCAAGATACGAGCGGGGGGACCACAGATACGCAGTATTTT.

This clone showed up just a few times. The chain links TRBV28 to TRBJ2-3, with 7 nucleotides matching TRBD1. The germline gives CDR1 MDHEN, CDR2 SYDVKM. Germline trimming cut 0 bases from V and 5 bases from J; bases unmatched to any gene: 5. This CDR3 has 15 residues. The CDR3 sequence: CASSLWQGVRDTQYF. As DNA, the CDR3 is TGTGCCAGCAGTTTATGGCAGGGGGTTCGAGATACGCAGTATTTT.

The V call is TRBV3-1 (or the pseudogene TRBV3-2), the J call TRBJ1-6; D possibly corresponds to TRBD1 (5 bases). Trimming cost V 2 bases and J 5 bases, with 7 bases left between them. Germline assignment: CDR1 LGHDT and CDR2 YNNKEL (reference sequence). The CDR3 spans 14 residues. CDR3 sequence: CASSQRGNNSPLHF. For the CDR3, the DNA is TGTGCCAGCAGCCAAAGGGGAAATAATTCACCCCTCCACTTT.

This CDR3 reads CASSPDRAAGELFF. The CDR3 nucleotides are TGTGCCAGCAGCCCCGACAGGGCCGCCGGGGAGCTGTTTTTT. V and J are TRBV2 and TRBJ2-2, with TRBD1 matching over 7 bases. V shed 6 bases and J 6 bases; nucleotides not matched to a gene: 7. The length of the CDR3 is 14 residues. Germline V gene data show CDR1 as SNHLY and CDR2 as FYNNEI.

CDR3 protein: CASSSLMDRVHEQFF. The CDR3 coding sequence is TGTGCCAGCAGCTCCCTGATGGACAGGGTCCATGAGCAGTTCTTC. The rearrangement joins TRBV7-9 to TRBJ2-1; 8 bases are a match to TRBD1. Germline V gene data show CDR1 as SEHNR and CDR2 as FQNEAQ (reference sequence). Germline trimming cut 4 bases from V and 8 bases from J; bases unmatched to any gene: 10. The CDR3 totals 15 residues. The variable domain in full, with the rest retrieved from reference TRBV7-9 and TRBJ2-1, is DTGVSQNPRHKITKRGQNVTFRCDPISEHNRLYWYRQTLGQGPEFLTYFQNEAQLEKSRLLSDRFSAERPKGSFSTLEIQRTEQGDSAMYLCASSSLMDRVHEQFFGPGTRLTVL.

The chain recombines TRBV10-2 with TRBJ2-1; 7 nucleotides line up with TRBD1. J was trimmed by 11 bases and V by 8 bases; bases with no gene match: 6. Per the germline V gene, CDR1 is WSHSY and CDR2 is SAAADI. The CDR3 covers 11 residues. CDR3 residues: CASRDRVQQFF. The CDR3 nucleotides are TGCGCCAGCCGAGACAGGGTACAGCAGTTCTTC.

The chain is built from TRBV5-1 and TRBJ2-3, with 8 bases fitting TRBD1. The CDR3 totals 11 residues. The J segment lost 11 bases and the V segment lost 6 bases, leaving 5 bases of the junction unmatched. CDR1 SGHRS and CDR2 YFSETQ come from the germline V gene. This chain's CDR3 is CASNQGAVQYF. CDR3 DNA sequence: TGCGCCAGCAACCAGGGGGCCGTGCAGTATTTT.

The V and J genes are TRBV6-1 and TRBJ2-7; 11 bases align to TRBD2. The length of the CDR3 is 15 residues. Germline loops: CDR1 MNHNS, CDR2 SASEGT. V was clipped by 1 base and J by 7 bases; unmatched bases: 6. The CDR3 region has the DNA TGTGCCAGCAGTGAAGGACTAGCGGGGCGCGGAGAGCAGTACTTC. It specifies CASSEGLAGRGEQYF.

V usage is TRBV3-1 (or the pseudogene TRBV3-2) and J usage is TRBJ2-7; no firm D call. The CDR3 sequence is 15 residues long. Germline CDR1 reads LGHDT; CDR2 reads YNNKEL (reference sequence). Trimming left V 1 base short and J 4 bases short, with 14 bases between. CDR3 in DNA: TGTGCCAGCAGCCAAGCCCCGTCCTCCGGTTACGAGCAGTACTTC. Protein sequence: CASSQAPSSGYEQYF.

The rearrangement links TRBV5-8 to TRBJ2-2; 7 bases line up with TRBD1. V shed 4 bases, J shed 1 base, and the junction held 7 bases outside the gene matches. In germline, CDR1 is SGHTS, CDR2 YDEGEE. This CDR3 is 16 amino acids long. The CDR3 protein is CASSISGTVNTGELFF. Written as DNA, the CDR3 is TGTGCCAGCAGCATCTCCGGGACAGTGAACACCGGGGAGCTGTTTTTT.

The chain recombines TRBV5-1 with TRBJ1-1, with 8 positions matching TRBD1. V trimming: 1 base; J trimming: 0 bases; junction bases outside the gene matches: 2. Germline V CDR1 and CDR2: SGHRS, YFSETQ. The CDR3 is 15 residues long. CDR3 in amino acids: CASSLSTGVNTEAFF. For the CDR3, the DNA is TGCGCCAGCAGCTTGTCGACAGGGGTGAACACTGAAGCTTTCTTT.

The gene calls are TRBV3-1 (or the pseudogene TRBV3-2) and TRBJ2-2; 9 nucleotides match TRBD2. CDR3 length equals 17 residues. V lost 3 bases to trimming and J lost 1 base; unmatched junction nucleotides: 6. From germline, CDR1 is LGHDT and CDR2 YNNKEL (reference sequence). The DNA of the CDR3 is TGTGCCAGCAGCCAGCTAGTAGCGGGGGAGAACACCGGGGAGCTGTTTTTT. Protein sequence: CASSQLVAGENTGELFF.

The genes are TRBV7-2 and TRBJ1-2; unclear D gene. This CDR3 contains 13 residues. Germline CDR1 and CDR2: SGHTA and FQGNSA. The ends were cut back, 1 base at V and 8 bases at J, with 11 bases in the middle. CDR3 amino acids: CASSLGQAEGYTF. In DNA, the CDR3 is TGTGCCAGCAGCTTAGGACAAGCCGAGGGCTACACCTTC. Based on the CDR3 plus reference TRBV7-2 and TRBJ1-2, the full variable domain is GAGVSQSPSNKVTEKGKDVELRCDPISGHTALYWYRQSLGQGLEFLIYFQGNSAPDKSGLPSDRFSAERTGGSVSTLTIQRTQQEDSAVYLCASSLGQAEGYTFGSGTRLTVV.

The chain has TRBV29-1 and TRBJ1-5, with D perhaps TRBD1 (5 bases). Germline V lookup: CDR1 SQVTM, CDR2 ANQGSEA. The CDR3 is 11 residues long. V was clipped by 4 bases and J by 7 bases, with 8 bases between them. The CDR3 loop is CSVGTMQPQHF. The CDR3 DNA follows: TGCAGCGTTGGGACAATGCAGCCCCAGCATTTT.

This chain uses TRBV18 with TRBJ1-3; 9 bases are shared with TRBD1. CDR3 size: 15 residues. Germline V gene sequence: CDR1 KGHSH, CDR2 LQKENI. After removal of 5 bases from V and 2 bases from J, the junction contained 4 bases not matched to a gene. CDR3 in amino acids: CASSAGQGPGNTIYF. CDR3 DNA sequence: TGTGCCAGCTCAGCAGGACAGGGGCCTGGAAACACCATATATTTT. Supplemented by reference TRBV18 and TRBJ1-3, the full variable domain reads NAGVMQNPRHLVRRRGQEARLRCSPMKGHSHVYWYRQLPEEGLKFMVYLQKENIIDESGMPKERFSAEFPKEGPSILRIQQVVRGDSAAYFCASSAGQGPGNTIYFGEGSWLTVV.

This clone is a singleton in its sample. The chain recombines TRBV9 with TRBJ1-4, with TRBD1 identical over 8 bases. CDR3 length: 16 residues. The ends lost 4 bases at V and 8 bases at J; junction bases unmatched: 13. In germline, CDR1 is SGDLS, CDR2 YYNGEE. CDR3: CASSTGTGINGEKLFF. The CDR3 coding sequence is TGTGCCAGCAGCACAGGGACAGGCATTAACGGGGAAAAACTGTTTTTT. The full variable domain, rest sourced from reference TRBV9 and TRBJ1-4, is DSGVTQTPKHLITATGQRVTLRCSPRSGDLSVYWYQQSLDQGLQFLIQYYNGEERAKGNILERFSAQQFPDLHSELNLSSLELGDSALYFCASSTGTGINGEKLFFGSGTQLSVL.

The sample holds a few counts of this clone. The rearrangement uses TRBV6-1 and TRBJ1-1; D remains unclear. The length of the CDR3 is 13 residues. Germline V CDR1 and CDR2: MNHNS, SASEGT. V was shortened by 0 bases and J by 2 bases, with 4 bases between the two germline ends. DNA for the CDR3: TGTGCCAGCAGTGAAGCTAGCAACACTGAAGCTTTCTTT. It translates to CASSEASNTEAFF.